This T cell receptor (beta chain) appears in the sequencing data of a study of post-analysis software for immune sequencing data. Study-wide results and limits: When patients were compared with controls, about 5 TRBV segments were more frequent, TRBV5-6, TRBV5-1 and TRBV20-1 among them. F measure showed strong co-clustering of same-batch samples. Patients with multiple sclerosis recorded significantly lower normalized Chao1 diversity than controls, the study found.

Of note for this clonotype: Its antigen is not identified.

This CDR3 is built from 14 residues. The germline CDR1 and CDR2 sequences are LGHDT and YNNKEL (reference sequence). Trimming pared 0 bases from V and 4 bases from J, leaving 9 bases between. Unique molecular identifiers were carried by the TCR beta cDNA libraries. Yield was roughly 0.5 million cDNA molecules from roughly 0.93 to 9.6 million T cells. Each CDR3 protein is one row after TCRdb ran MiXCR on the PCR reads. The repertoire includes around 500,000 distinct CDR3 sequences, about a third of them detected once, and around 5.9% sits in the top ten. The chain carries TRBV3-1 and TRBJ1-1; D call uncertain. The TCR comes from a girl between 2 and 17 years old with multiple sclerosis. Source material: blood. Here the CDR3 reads CASSQDESATEAFF. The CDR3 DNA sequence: TGTGCCAGCAGCCAAGATGAGTCCGCCACTGAAGCTTTCTTT.